These 21 T cell receptor beta chains were sequenced from one sample in a study of blood T cell repertoires in COVID-19 (dated by TCRdb to the early 2020s). The library was made by the immunoSEQ multiplex PCR assay. TCRdb limited this immuneACCESS table to in-frame rearrangements with V and J called. A share of clones is missing; checked studies link under half to unresolved V genes, and the rest is unexplained. This sample comprises around 330,000 clones, 89% of them detected only once. The top ten clonotypes cover 5% to 5.5% of the sample. Sequences were obtained from PBMCs or T cells enriched from blood (not recorded which). Receptor source: a man between 60 and 75 years old who had recovered from COVID-19.

The V and J genes are TRBV7-8 and TRBJ1-6, with TRBD1 identical over 7 bases. The germline V gene encodes CDR1 SGHVS and CDR2 FQNEAQ. With 7 bases clipped from V and 8 bases from J, the junction kept 8 bases outside the gene matches. There are 14 residues in the CDR3. CDR3 in amino acids: CASTGDSFYSPLHF. The CDR3 nucleotides are TGTGCCAGCACCGGGGACAGCTTCTATTCACCCCTCCACTTT.

The chain has TRBV3-1 (or the pseudogene TRBV3-2) and TRBJ2-7; D possibly corresponds to TRBD1 (6 bases). V was shortened by 2 bases and J by 3 bases, with 17 bases between the two germline ends. From germline, CDR1 is LGHDT and CDR2 YNNKEL (reference sequence). The CDR3 is made up of 16 amino acids. The CDR3 is CASSQPGHGKGYEQYF. CDR3 sequence (DNA): TGTGCCAGCAGCCAACCGGGACACGGCAAAGGCTACGAGCAGTACTTC.

This rearrangement joins TRBV5-1 to TRBJ1-2, with D tentatively TRBD1 (6 bases). V was clipped by 4 bases and J by 0 bases, with 16 bases between them. CDR1 is SGHRS and CDR2 is YFSETQ in the germline V gene. This CDR3 has 16 residues. The chain's CDR3 is CASSAGQLVTNYGYTF. DNA for the CDR3: TGCGCCAGCAGCGCTGGACAGTTAGTGACTAACTATGGCTACACCTTC.

V gene TRBV5-1 combines with J gene TRBJ2-7; D is unclear. Per the germline V gene, CDR1 is SGHRS and CDR2 is YFSETQ. V was trimmed by 0 bases and J by 6 bases, leaving 13 bases between them. This CDR3 is 14 amino acids long. CDR3 in amino acids: CASSLDVSSGEQYF. The CDR3 DNA reads TGCGCCAGCAGCTTGGACGTCTCTTCAGGCGAGCAGTACTTC.

This chain connects TRBV7-3 to TRBJ2-3, with a weak D call TRBD2 (6 bases). V lost 1 base to trimming and J lost 6 bases, with 20 bases between them. This CDR3 has 17 amino acids. Germline CDR1 is SGHTA and CDR2 is FQGTGA. The CDR3 is CASSLMAGTPLTDTQYF. CDR3 DNA sequence: TGTGCCAGCAGCTTAATGGCCGGGACTCCTCTTACTGATACGCAGTATTTT.

The chain has TRBV28 and TRBJ1-6; the D gene is possibly TRBD1 (5 bases). The CDR3 length is 12 residues. Germline assignment: CDR1 MDHEN and CDR2 SYDVKM. Trimming left V 6 bases short and J 10 bases short, with 10 bases between. CDR3 bases: TGTGCCAGCAGGCAGGGCGGATCACCCCTCCACTTT. It specifies CASRQGGSPLHF.

The rearrangement uses TRBV25-1 and TRBJ1-6, with 8 positions matching TRBD1. The V and J ends lost 2 bases and 4 bases, in that order; junction bases with no gene match: 4. CDR1 is MGHDK and CDR2 is SYGVNS in the germline V gene. This CDR3 region has 16 residues. The CDR3: CASSEGDRLYNSPLHF. The CDR3 DNA reads TGTGCCAGCAGTGAAGGGGACAGGCTGTATAATTCACCCCTCCACTTT.

The chain combines TRBV18 with TRBJ2-7, with TRBD1 matching 8 bases. CDR1 KGHSH and CDR2 LQKENI come from the germline V gene. This CDR3 contains 16 residues. The V and J ends lost 2 bases and 7 bases, in that order; junction bases with no gene match: 13. The CDR3 loop reads CASSPTFSGGEGEQYF. The CDR3 DNA reads TGTGCCAGCTCACCAACGTTCTCAGGGGGCGAAGGGGAGCAGTACTTC. Full variable domain (outside the CDR3, taken from reference TRBV18 and TRBJ2-7): NAGVMQNPRHLVRRRGQEARLRCSPMKGHSHVYWYRQLPEEGLKFMVYLQKENIIDESGMPKERFSAEFPKEGPSILRIQQVVRGDSAAYFCASSPTFSGGEGEQYFGPGTRLTVT.

This rearrangement joins TRBV28 to TRBJ2-3; TRBD1 matches at 9 bases. This CDR3 is 16 amino acids long. The V gene's germline CDR1 is MDHEN and CDR2 SYDVKM. The trim removed 4 bases at V and 4 bases at J, leaving 9 bases unmatched. CDR3 residues: CASSSPGQGGSDTQYF. The CDR3 DNA is TGTGCCAGCAGTTCCCCGGGACAGGGTGGTTCAGATACGCAGTATTTT.

The rearrangement uses TRBV30 and TRBJ2-3, with 12 bases fitting TRBD2. CDR3 length equals 14 residues. Trimming took 1 base from V and 8 from J; bases not matched to a gene: 4. In germline, CDR1 is GTSNPN, CDR2 SVGIG (reference sequence). The chain's CDR3 is CAWSGLAGEGTQYF. The DNA of the CDR3 is TGTGCCTGGAGTGGACTAGCGGGAGAGGGTACGCAGTATTTT. The complete variable domain, with remaining parts taken from reference TRBV30 and TRBJ2-3, reads SQTIHQWPATLVQPVGSPLSLECTVEGTSNPNLYWYRQAAGRGLQLLFYSVGIGQISSEVPQNLSASRPQDRQFILSSKKLLLSDSGFYLCAWSGLAGEGTQYFGPGTRLTVL.

This chain uses TRBV18 with TRBJ2-7; TRBD1 matches 7 bases. The germline gives CDR1 KGHSH, CDR2 LQKENI. CDR3 length: 15 residues. The trim removed 3 bases at V and 3 bases at J, leaving 8 bases unmatched. CDR3 protein: CASSPTTTGIYEQYF. Written as DNA, the CDR3 is TGTGCCAGCTCACCGACAACGACAGGGATCTACGAGCAGTACTTC.

The sample holds a few counts of this clone. The chain is built from TRBV4-1 and TRBJ1-1; D gene unclear. The CDR3 extends over 16 amino acids. V shed 3 bases and J shed 0 bases, with 14 bases lying between them. CDR1 and CDR2 from the germline V gene are MGHRA and YSYEKL. CDR3 sequence: CASSQFSQIMNTEAFF. In DNA form, the CDR3 reads TGCGCCAGCAGCCAGTTTTCACAGATCATGAACACTGAAGCTTTCTTT.

The rearrangement uses TRBV5-1 and TRBJ2-4, with D maybe TRBD1 (5 bases). Between the trimmed V and J ends, which lost 0 bases and 9 bases, there was a span of 13 bases. The CDR3 covers 14 residues. Per the germline V gene, CDR1 is SGHRS and CDR2 is YFSETQ. The CDR3 DNA sequence: TGCGCCAGCAGCTTGGGGGCCAGGGCAGGCATTCAGTACTTC. This sequence encodes CASSLGARAGIQYF.

V gene TRBV15 combines with J gene TRBJ1-1, with 7 bases identical to TRBD1. In germline, CDR1 is LNHNV, CDR2 YYDKDF (reference sequence). This CDR3 is built from 14 residues. Trimming removed 4 bases from V and 3 bases from J; junction bases left unmatched: 5. CDR3 sequence reads: CATSIRTGDTEAFF. As DNA, the CDR3 is TGTGCCACCAGCATAAGGACAGGTGACACTGAAGCTTTCTTT.

This chain links TRBV7-2 with TRBJ2-5; the D gene is possibly TRBD2 (5 bases). The germline V gene has CDR1 SGHTA and CDR2 FQGNSA. CDR3 length equals 15 residues. Trimming pared 5 bases from V and 0 bases from J, leaving 13 bases between. The CDR3 loop reads CASSLTQLDQETQYF. CDR3 coding DNA: TGTGCCAGCAGCCTCACTCAACTAGACCAAGAGACCCAGTACTTC.

The chain has TRBV19 and TRBJ1-2; tentatively, D is TRBD1 (5 bases). This CDR3 contains 15 residues. Germline V CDR1 and CDR2: LNHDA, SQIVND (reference sequence). V was shortened by 7 bases and J by 2 bases, with 17 bases between the two germline ends. The CDR3 nucleotides are TGTGCCAGTACCGATGGGTCGGCAGGGAACTATGGCTACACCTTC. Translated: CASTDGSAGNYGYTF.

This clone was counted once. This CDR3 is also generated by other DNA sequences in the sample. V gene TRBV5-1 combines with J gene TRBJ2-6; D is unresolved. CDR1 and CDR2 from the germline V gene are SGHRS and YFSETQ. This CDR3 is 14 amino acids long. V lost 4 bases and J 0 bases, leaving 5 bases between the germline ends. CDR3: CASSDSSGANVLTF. CDR3 DNA: TGCGCCAGCAGCGATAGCTCTGGGGCCAACGTCCTGACTTTC.

CDR3 sequence: CSVGTSGPYEQYF. CDR3 DNA sequence: TGCAGCGTGGGGACTAGCGGGCCCTACGAGCAGTACTTC. This rearrangement joins TRBV29-1 to TRBJ2-7; the match to TRBD2 covers 12 bases. Germline V gives CDR1 SQVTM, CDR2 ANQGSEA. The CDR3 spans 13 residues. V lost 6 bases and J lost 2; bases outside the gene matches: 2.

As DNA, the CDR3 is TGTGCCAGCAGCCTCCGACAGGGTGGCTACAATGAGCAGTTCTTC. Its protein is CASSLRQGGYNEQFF. V and J are TRBV9 and TRBJ2-1, with TRBD1 identical over 7 bases. Germline V gene sequence: CDR1 SGDLS, CDR2 YYNGEE. The trim removed 4 bases at V and 3 bases at J, leaving 7 bases unmatched. The CDR3 extends over 15 amino acids.

The CDR3 region has the DNA TGTGCCAGCAGTTACCTAGCGGAGGCGGGAGATACGCAGTATTTT. Its protein product is CASSYLAEAGDTQYF. This rearrangement joins TRBV6-5 to TRBJ2-3; 7 nucleotides agree with TRBD2. The trim removed 2 bases at V and 5 bases at J, leaving 7 bases unmatched. Germline V gives CDR1 MNHEY, CDR2 SVGAGI. This CDR3 has 15 amino acids.

J is TRBJ2-7 and V is TRBV7-9; tentatively, D is TRBD1 (6 bases). Trimming pared 1 base from V and 6 bases from J, leaving 10 bases between. The V gene's germline CDR1 is SEHNR and CDR2 FQNEAQ (reference sequence). The CDR3 totals 13 residues. The CDR3 coding sequence is TGTGCCAGCAGCTTAGGGCAGGGGTTCGAGCAGTACTTC. Protein sequence: CASSLGQGFEQYF.